The source of this T cell receptor (beta chain) is a study of blood T cell repertoires in COVID-19. In the study overall: Donors in the United States, Italy and Spain gave samples during acute or convalescent COVID-19.

Trimming removed 5 bases at V and 2 bases at J, with 10 bases between. CDR1 is GTSNPN, CDR2 SVGIG, per germline (reference sequence). The length of the CDR3 is 13 residues. Assay: immunoSEQ multiplex PCR; the TCRdb copy retains only in-frame clones and omits some. The sample holds hundreds of thousands of clones, 88% seen once. The source material was PBMCs or T cells enriched from blood (not recorded which). This chain links TRBV30 with TRBJ1-5; no clear D. This clonotype originated in an older woman in a cohort exposed to, infected with or recovered from COVID-19 (not recorded which). CDR3 nucleotides: TGTGCCTGGGACTCTCAGGGCAATCAGCCCCAGCATTTT. Protein: CAWDSQGNQPQHF.